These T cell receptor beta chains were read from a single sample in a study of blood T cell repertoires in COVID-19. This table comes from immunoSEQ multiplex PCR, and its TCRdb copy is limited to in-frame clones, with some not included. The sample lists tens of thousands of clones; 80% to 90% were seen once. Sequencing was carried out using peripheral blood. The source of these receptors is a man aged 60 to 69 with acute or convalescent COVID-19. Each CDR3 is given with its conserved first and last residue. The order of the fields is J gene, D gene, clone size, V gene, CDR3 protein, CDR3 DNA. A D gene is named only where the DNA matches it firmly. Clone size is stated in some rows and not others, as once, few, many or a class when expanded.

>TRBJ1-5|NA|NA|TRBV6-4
CASSDSSRRGSNQPQHF
TGTGCCAGCAGTGACTCGAGTCGGAGGGGTAGCAATCAGCCCCAGCATTTT
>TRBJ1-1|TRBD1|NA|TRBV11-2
CASSPAGQGGTEAFF
TGTGCCAGCAGCCCCGCCGGACAGGGTGGGACTGAAGCTTTCTTT
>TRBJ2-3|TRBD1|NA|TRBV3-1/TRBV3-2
CASSATGASTDTQYF
TGTGCCAGCAGTGCGACAGGGGCGAGCACAGATACGCAGTATTTT
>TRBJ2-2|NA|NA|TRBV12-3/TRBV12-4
CASSLRVGELFF
TGTGCCAGCAGTCTCAGGGTCGGGGAGCTGTTTTTT
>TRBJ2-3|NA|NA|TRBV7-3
CASSLTGVGRDTQYF
TGTGCCAGCAGCTTAACAGGGGTTGGCAGAGATACGCAGTATTTT
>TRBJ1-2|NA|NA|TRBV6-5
CASRREIYGYTF
TGTGCCAGCAGAAGGGAGATATACGGCTACACCTTC
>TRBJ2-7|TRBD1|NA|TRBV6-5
CASSYGQGRGEQYF
TGTGCCAGCAGTTACGGACAGGGAAGGGGCGAGCAGTACTTC
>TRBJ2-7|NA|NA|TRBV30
CAWTPRRAYEQYF
TGTGCCTGGACCCCTCGACGGGCCTACGAGCAGTACTTC
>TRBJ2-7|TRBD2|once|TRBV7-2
CASSLTRGGQYEQYF
TGTGCCAGCAGCTTAACTCGGGGGGGCCAGTACGAGCAGTACTTC
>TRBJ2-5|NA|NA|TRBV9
CASSSSRGGEETQYF
TGTGCCAGCAGCAGTAGTAGGGGGGGTGAGGAGACCCAGTACTTC
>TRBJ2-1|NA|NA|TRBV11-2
CASSLDTVSYNEQFF
TGTGCCAGCAGCTTAGACACTGTATCCTACAATGAGCAGTTCTTC
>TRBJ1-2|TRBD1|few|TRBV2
CASSEGQGLHGYTF
TGTGCCAGCAGCGAAGGACAGGGGTTACATGGCTACACCTTC
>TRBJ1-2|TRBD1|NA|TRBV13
CASSQDRGSNYGYTF
TGTGCCAGCAGCCAGGACAGGGGATCTAACTATGGCTACACCTTC
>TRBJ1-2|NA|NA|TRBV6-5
CASRRTGTYGYTF
TGTGCCAGCAGAAGGACGGGAACCTATGGCTACACCTTC
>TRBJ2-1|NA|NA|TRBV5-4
CASSFPPNTYNEQFF
TGTGCCAGCAGCTTCCCCCCAAACACCTACAATGAGCAGTTCTTC
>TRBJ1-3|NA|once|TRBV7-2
CASSLAGIAGGTGNTIYF
TGTGCCAGCAGCTTAGCCGGTATTGCGGGGGGCACTGGAAACACCATATATTTT
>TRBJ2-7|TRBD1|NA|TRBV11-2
CASSLGQGSIHEQYF
TGTGCCAGCAGCTTAGGACAGGGCAGTATCCACGAGCAGTACTTC
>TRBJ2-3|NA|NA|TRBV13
CASSLLEGRNTDTQYF
TGTGCCAGCAGCTTACTGGAGGGCCGGAACACAGATACGCAGTATTTT
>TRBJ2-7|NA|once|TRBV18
CASSTTQGHEQYF
TGTGCCAGCTCAACCACCCAGGGTCACGAGCAGTACTTC
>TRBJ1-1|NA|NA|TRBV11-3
CASSLDSGEAFF
TGTGCCAGCAGCTTAGACAGTGGTGAAGCTTTCTTT
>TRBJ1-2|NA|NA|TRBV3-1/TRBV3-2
CASSQELVYTF
TGTGCCAGCAGCCAAGAACTGGTCTACACCTTC
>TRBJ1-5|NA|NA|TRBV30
CAWSDGDQPQHF
TGTGCCTGGAGTGACGGAGATCAGCCCCAGCATTTT
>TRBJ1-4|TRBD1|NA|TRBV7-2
CASSFIPGTGFEKLFF
TGTGCCAGCAGCTTTATACCCGGGACAGGGTTTGAAAAACTGTTTTTT
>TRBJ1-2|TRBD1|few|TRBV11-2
CASSLGQGAIYGYTF
TGTGCCAGCAGCTTAGGGCAGGGGGCCATCTATGGCTACACCTTC
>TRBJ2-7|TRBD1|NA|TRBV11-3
CASSLASGGRDEQYF
TGTGCCAGCAGCTTAGCGTCAGGGGGACGTGACGAGCAGTACTTC
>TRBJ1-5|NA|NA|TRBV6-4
CASSDYKSYSNQPQHF
TGTGCCAGCAGTGACTATAAATCTTATAGCAATCAGCCCCAGCATTTT
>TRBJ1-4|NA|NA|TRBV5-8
CASSFQSSTNEKLFF
TGTGCCAGCAGCTTCCAAAGCTCAACTAATGAAAAACTGTTTTTT
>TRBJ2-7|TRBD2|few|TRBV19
CASRQREGLGEQYF
TGTGCCAGTAGGCAGCGGGAGGGCCTCGGGGAGCAGTACTTC